The source of this TCR beta chain is a study of PD-1 blockade in classical Hodgkin lymphoma. Notes on the study in general: Prior to therapy, complete responders displayed diversity much like that of newly diagnosed patients.

A word on this clone: The antigen is not known.

J was trimmed by 2 bases and V by 3 bases; bases with no gene match: 7. The CDR3 consists of 15 residues. Germline assignment: CDR1 MNHEY and CDR2 SMNVEV (reference sequence). In every patient, relapse followed autologous stem cell transplantation, while exposure to brentuximab vedotin differed. Only in-frame clones appear in the TCRdb table, and some are missing; sequencing was by immunoSEQ multiplex PCR. The sample has some 12,000 clones, around four fifths seen once. V usage is TRBV27 and J usage is TRBJ2-7, with 7 nucleotides matching TRBD1. The TCR originated in a human donor with classical Hodgkin lymphoma. The sample consisted of peripheral blood mononuclear cells (PBMCs), taken before the second cycle of nivolumab. CDR3 nucleotides: TGTGCCAGCAGTTTGGCCGGGCAGGGGGCCTACGAGCAGTACTTC. It encodes CASSLAGQGAYEQYF.